This T cell receptor (beta chain) was found in a study of blood T cell repertoires in COVID-19. For the study at large: The United States, Italy and Spain supplied acute and convalescent COVID-19 samples. Sample material is recorded as cDNA or gDNA derived from T cells, B-cell-depleted T cells, or PBMCs.

Under the authors' procedure: Nucleated cell counts were estimated from reference gene primer amplification. TCRdb's copy holds only in-frame clones and misses some; the assay was immunoSEQ multiplex PCR. V and J calls and clone size are given by that table; D and trimming were obtained from the DNA. The sample holds around 260,000 clones; approximately 86% are singletons and the top ten take just under 2%. Germline V gene lookup returns CDR1 SEHNR and CDR2 FQNEAQ (reference sequence). The CDR3 extends over 16 amino acids. Trimming cost V 4 bases and J 10 bases, with 20 bases left between them. The chain combines TRBV7-9 with TRBJ1-6; no firm D call. This TCR came from a man younger than 40 with active or convalescent COVID-19. Source material: peripheral blood. The CDR3 DNA sequence: TGTGCCAGCAGCTCCCTGGGGAGGGCCCCTACATCACCCCTCCACTTT. The encoded protein is CASSSLGRAPTSPLHF.